The source of this T cell receptor (beta chain) is a study of T cells in Graves' hyperthyroidism and ophthalmopathy. Germline V lookup: CDR1 LGHNA, CDR2 YNFKEQ. V dropped 4 bases and J dropped 9 bases, with 10 bases sitting between them. This CDR3 has 12 residues. This clonotype was observed at least ten times. Antigen specificity is unknown. Amplification of TCR beta CDR3 regions was performed using RNA transcripts as template. TCR CDR3 underwent first-round RT-PCR with the HTBI primer set. TCRdb re-derived calls from the multiplex PCR reads in MiXCR, one entry per CDR3 protein. In the table there are about 300,000 distinct CDR3 sequences, approximately 12% of which are singletons. Findings of the study overall: Patients with ophthalmopathy were separated from those with stable hyperthyroidism by a 13 V-J model.

The chain is built from TRBV4-2 and TRBJ2-1; a weak D match, TRBD2 (5 bases). This TCR derives from a woman aged 25 to 39 with Graves' hyperthyroidism that later progressed to Graves' ophthalmopathy. The sequenced sample consisted of blood. The CDR3 nucleotides read TGTGCCAGCAGCCGCTCGGCGGGTGAGCAGTTCTTC. This gives the protein CASSRSAGEQFF.